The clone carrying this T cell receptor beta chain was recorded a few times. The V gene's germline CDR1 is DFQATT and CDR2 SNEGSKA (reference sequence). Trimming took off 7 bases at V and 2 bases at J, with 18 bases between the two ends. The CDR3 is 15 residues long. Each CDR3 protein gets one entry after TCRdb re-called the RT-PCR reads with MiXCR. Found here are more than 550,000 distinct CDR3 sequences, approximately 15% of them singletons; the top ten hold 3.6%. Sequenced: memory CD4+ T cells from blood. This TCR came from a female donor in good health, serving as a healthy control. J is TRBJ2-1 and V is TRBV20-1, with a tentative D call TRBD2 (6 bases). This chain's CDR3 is CSGSPPGSAYNEQFF. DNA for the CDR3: TGCAGTGGCTCCCCTCCCGGGAGTGCCTACAATGAGCAGTTCTTC.